This T cell receptor (beta chain) derives from a study of cytomegalovirus exposure and HLA in healthy donors. Study results and caveats: A classifier reportedly called cytomegalovirus status with high sensitivity and specificity.

Comment on this clone: The antigen is undetermined.

Use of 60 Vbeta and 13 Jbeta primers characterized the PCR. Data came from immunoSEQ multiplex PCR; TCRdb stores just in-frame clones and leaves some out. The table has approximately 90,000 clones, around four fifths seen once. Germline CDR1 is GTSNPN and CDR2 is SVGIG (reference sequence). V was pared by 3 bases and J by 4 bases, with 9 bases of the junction left unmatched. The CDR3 length is 15 residues. The receptor was derived from a male donor in good health and CMV-seronegative. The V call is TRBV30, the J call TRBJ1-2; TRBD1 agrees at 9 bases. Sequencing used PBMCs. In DNA, the CDR3 is TGTGCCTGGAGAGCCCTTGGACAGGGGAGCTATGGCTACACCTTC. Translation: CAWRALGQGSYGYTF.